What follows are 17 T cell receptor beta chains derived from one specimen sequenced in a study of cytomegalovirus exposure and HLA in healthy donors. The PCR ran on 60 Vbeta and 13 Jbeta primers. Repertoires were generated with immunoSEQ multiplex PCR, while TCRdb's copy carries only in-frame clones and drops some. The sample contains some 140,000 clones, approximately 75% of which appear only once. The specimen was PBMCs. These receptors all come from a man between 18 and 29 years old in good health and CMV-seronegative.

This sequence joins TRBV7-7 and TRBJ2-5, with D possibly being TRBD1 (6 bases). This CDR3 comprises 14 residues. Deletions cut 0 bases from V and 5 bases from J, with 10 bases between. Germline V lookup: CDR1 SSHAT, CDR2 FNYEAQ (reference sequence). As DNA, the CDR3 is TGTGCCAGCAGCTTAGCGCACAGGGCGGAGACCCAGTACTTC. Residues: CASSLAHRAETQYF.

The CDR3 here is CAIRGQGRGTEAFF. The CDR3 coding sequence is TGTGCCATCAGGGGACAGGGGCGGGGGACTGAAGCTTTCTTT. The chain links TRBV10-3 to TRBJ1-1, with TRBD1 matching over 10 bases. J lost 5 bases, V lost 6 bases, and 6 bases had no gene match. Germline V CDR1 and CDR2: ENHRY, SYGVKD. The length of the CDR3 is 14 residues.

The V gene is TRBV5-4, the J gene TRBJ2-2; TRBD1 matches 7 bases. Germline-derived CDR1 and CDR2 are SGHNT and YYREEE (reference sequence). The CDR3 consists of 14 residues. Trimming took 4 bases from V and 6 from J; bases not matched to a gene: 6. For the CDR3, the DNA is TGTGCCAGCAGCAACGACAGGGCGGCCGGGGAGCTGTTTTTT. Its translation: CASSNDRAAGELFF.

The sample holds one count of this clone. This chain connects TRBV5-4 to TRBJ2-2, with a possible D match to TRBD1 (6 bases). Germline V gene sequence: CDR1 SGHNT, CDR2 YYREEE (reference sequence). The V and J ends lost 4 bases and 2 bases respectively, with 9 bases between them. The CDR3 has 14 amino acids. CDR3 DNA sequence: TGTGCCAGCAGCACGACAGGAAACACCGGGGAGCTGTTTTTT. Translation gives CASSTTGNTGELFF.

The chain employs TRBV11-2 and TRBJ2-2; 10 positions agree with TRBD1. This CDR3 spans 18 amino acids. Germline loops: CDR1 SGHAT, CDR2 FQNNGV. Germline trimming cut 3 bases from V and 4 bases from J; bases unmatched to any gene: 11. CDR3 protein: CASSFRSPGQGLTGELFF. The CDR3 nucleotides are TGTGCCAGCAGCTTCCGATCCCCGGGACAGGGGCTCACCGGGGAGCTGTTTTTT.

The gene calls are TRBV5-1 and TRBJ2-7; D might be TRBD1 (5 bases). Trimming removed 1 base from V and 0 bases from J, with 14 bases in between. From germline, CDR1 is SGHRS and CDR2 YFSETQ. The CDR3 totals 16 residues. As DNA, the CDR3 is TGCGCCAGCAGCTTGAGGGGCACCGGTCCCTCCTACGAGCAGTACTTC. Translated, it gives CASSLRGTGPSYEQYF. The variable domain in full, completed from reference TRBV5-1 and TRBJ2-7, reads KAGVTQTPRYLIKTRGQQVTLSCSPISGHRSVSWYQQTPGQGLQFLFEYFSETQRNKGNFPGRFSGRQFSNSRSEMNVSTLELGDSALYLCASSLRGTGPSYEQYFGPGTRLTVT.

The rearrangement joins TRBV11-2 to TRBJ2-5, with a weak D call TRBD2 (6 bases). CDR3 length: 15 residues. Germline V CDR1 and CDR2: SGHAT, FQNNGV. V was clipped by 0 bases and J by 11 bases, with 19 bases between them. In DNA form, the CDR3 reads TGTGCCAGCAGCTTAGATCAGGGACTCCTCCAACAGCAGTACTTC. Residues: CASSLDQGLLQQQYF.

This clone was counted between two and nine times. This rearrangement joins TRBV7-9 to TRBJ1-4, with a possible D match to TRBD1 (5 bases). The germline CDR1 and CDR2 sequences are SEHNR and FQNEAQ (reference sequence). This CDR3 region has 15 residues. Trimming pared 4 bases from V and 6 bases from J, leaving 15 bases between. In DNA form, the CDR3 reads TGTGCCAGCAGCTATCTCCAGCCGGGGGATGAAAAACTGTTTTTT. Its translation: CASSYLQPGDEKLFF.

Only one count was recorded for this clone. This chain joins TRBV5-1 and TRBJ2-1; TRBD2 might be the D (6 bases). The V end lost 3 bases, the J end lost 9 bases, and 16 bases lay between the germline ends. The CDR3 is 14 residues long. The germline gives CDR1 SGHRS, CDR2 YFSETQ. CDR3 residues: CASSSDYLNTEQFF. DNA for the CDR3: TGCGCCAGCAGCTCGGACTACCTCAATACTGAGCAGTTCTTC.

This sequence joins TRBV2 and TRBJ2-3; possible D gene TRBD2, 5 bases. The CDR3 covers 14 residues. Germline CDR1 reads SNHLY; CDR2 reads FYNNEI. V was trimmed by 8 bases and J by 2 bases, leaving 14 bases between them. The CDR3 nucleotides read TGTGCCAGCTCAGGTGGACTGAACACAGATACGCAGTATTTT. It translates to CASSGGLNTDTQYF.

In its sample, this clone was seen a few times. The chain is built from TRBV28 and TRBJ2-6; 7 bases line up with TRBD1. In germline, CDR1 is MDHEN, CDR2 SYDVKM. V shed 6 bases and J 0 bases; nucleotides not matched to a gene: 8. CDR3 length equals 17 residues. The CDR3 coding sequence is TGTGCCAGCAGAAAACCGGGACAGCTCTCTGGGGCCAACGTCCTGACTTTC. This gives the protein CASRKPGQLSGANVLTF.

The V gene is TRBV27, the J gene TRBJ1-6; the D is unclear. Germline CDR1 reads MNHEY; CDR2 reads SMNVEV (reference sequence). V dropped 3 bases and J dropped 5 bases, with 11 bases sitting between them. The CDR3 contains 15 residues. The CDR3 nucleotides are TGTGCCAGCAGTTTGGCAGAATACGATAATTCACCCCTCCACTTT. Protein sequence: CASSLAEYDNSPLHF.

The rearrangement uses TRBV27 and TRBJ2-3; tentative D call: TRBD1 (5 bases). This CDR3 is 15 amino acids long. Germline CDR1 and CDR2: MNHEY and SMNVEV (reference sequence). Trimming left V 2 bases short and J 0 bases short, with 9 bases between. Here the CDR3 reads CASSLRGHSTDTQYF. The CDR3 DNA sequence: TGTGCCAGCAGTTTAAGGGGTCATAGCACAGATACGCAGTATTTT.

This sequence joins TRBV5-8 and TRBJ1-2; weak D call: TRBD1 (5 bases). With 0 bases removed from V and 3 bases from J, the gap between germline ends came to 15 bases. This CDR3 comprises 16 residues. Germline CDR1 SGHTS, CDR2 YDEGEE. As DNA, the CDR3 is TGTGCCAGCAGCTTGGCAGGGTGGTTCACCGACTATGGCTACACCTTC. This gives the protein CASSLAGWFTDYGYTF.

The chain uses TRBV2 and TRBJ1-1; 8 positions match TRBD1. Germline trimming cut 6 bases from V and 5 bases from J; bases unmatched to any gene: 2. The germline gives CDR1 SNHLY, CDR2 FYNNEI. The CDR3 consists of 12 residues. The CDR3 protein is CASRWTGTEAFF. The CDR3 nucleotides read TGTGCCAGCAGGTGGACAGGGACTGAAGCTTTCTTT.

This clone was observed once. This rearrangement joins TRBV28 to TRBJ1-1; TRBD1 matches at 9 bases. CDR1 is MDHEN, CDR2 SYDVKM, per germline. The CDR3 is 15 amino acids. Trimming at V came to 6 bases and at J to 3 bases, leaving 8 bases not matched to a gene. In nucleotides, the CDR3 is TGTGCCAGCAGATCCGGGACAGGGCCTCACACTGAAGCTTTCTTT. Translated, it gives CASRSGTGPHTEAFF.

This clone was seen only a few times. This chain joins TRBV6-5 and TRBJ2-1; 12 bases line up with TRBD2. V gave up 5 bases and J gave up 14 bases; unmatched junction bases: 7. CDR1 and CDR2 from the germline V gene are MNHEY and SVGAGI. The CDR3 spans 13 residues. Here the CDR3 reads CASSETTSGGKFF. Here the CDR3 DNA reads TGTGCCAGCAGTGAAACTACTAGCGGGGGGAAGTTCTTC.